The 22 T cell receptor beta chains listed next were all sequenced from one sample in a study of blood T cell repertoires in COVID-19 (dated by TCRdb to 2020 to 2021). Library method: the immunoSEQ multiplex PCR assay. Entries here come from immuneACCESS through TCRdb and include only in-frame sequences with V and J called. Some clones fail to appear in such tables; in the studies checked, an unresolved V gene covers under half of the shortfall, and the cause of the remainder is unknown. The sample table shows 260,000 or so clones, and about 80% are seen once. 3% to 4% of the sample lies in the top ten. The sample was PBMCs or T cells enriched from blood (not recorded which). The receptors here all came from a woman in her thirties or forties who had been exposed to COVID-19.

V and J are TRBV6-1 and TRBJ2-1, with TRBD2 matching 7 bases. The length of the CDR3 is 15 residues. J gave up 3 bases and V 2 bases, and 4 bases lay outside the gene matches. The germline gives CDR1 MNHNS, CDR2 SASEGT. The DNA of the CDR3 is TGTGCCAGCAGTGAACCCGCGGGGGACTACAATGAGCAGTTCTTC. It translates to CASSEPAGDYNEQFF.

V gene TRBV7-2 combines with J gene TRBJ1-5, with D possibly TRBD1 on 6 matching bases. Trimming shortened V by 2 bases and J by 7 bases, and 12 bases separated the two germline ends. This CDR3 is built from 14 residues. Germline V CDR1 and CDR2: SGHTA, FQGNSA. CDR3 protein: CASSLYRVNQPQHF. DNA for the CDR3: TGTGCCAGCAGCTTATACAGGGTTAACCAGCCCCAGCATTTT.

This chain uses TRBV7-2 with TRBJ1-2, with D possibly matching TRBD1 (5 bases). V lost 2 bases to trimming and J lost 5 bases, with 18 bases between them. CDR1 is SGHTA, CDR2 FQGNSA, per germline. The CDR3 has 16 residues. CDR3 bases: TGTGCCAGCAGCTTAACCTTGACAGCTCCCCATTATGGCTACACCTTC. This sequence encodes CASSLTLTAPHYGYTF. The variable domain in full, completed from reference TRBV7-2 and TRBJ1-2, reads GAGVSQSPSNKVTEKGKDVELRCDPISGHTALYWYRQSLGQGLEFLIYFQGNSAPDKSGLPSDRFSAERTGGSVSTLTIQRTQQEDSAVYLCASSLTLTAPHYGYTFGSGTRLTVV.

This rearrangement joins TRBV6-4 to TRBJ1-2; 9 nucleotides line up with TRBD1. Germline trimming cut 0 bases from V and 0 bases from J; bases unmatched to any gene: 5. The CDR3 sequence is 17 residues long. The germline CDR1 and CDR2 sequences are MRHNA and SNTAGT. This CDR3 is CASSDSGDREANYGYTF. The CDR3 bases are TGTGCCAGCAGTGACTCCGGGGACAGGGAGGCTAACTATGGCTACACCTTC.

The chain combines TRBV6-1 with TRBJ2-7, with D perhaps TRBD2 (5 bases). Per the germline V gene, CDR1 is MNHNS and CDR2 is SASEGT. The CDR3 is 12 residues long. Deletions cut 3 bases from V and 8 bases from J, with 11 bases between. CDR3 residues: CASSDPGKQQYF. The CDR3 DNA reads as TGTGCCAGCAGTGACCCGGGGAAGCAGCAGTACTTC.

The chain is built from TRBV30 and TRBJ2-1, with a weak D call TRBD2 (5 bases). The CDR3 length is 13 residues. Looked up from germline, CDR1 is GTSNPN and CDR2 is SVGIG (reference sequence). The ends were cut back, 2 bases at V and 6 bases at J, with 11 bases in the middle. CDR3 in DNA: TGTGCCTGGAGTTTGGCGGGCACCAATGAGCAGTTCTTC. Translated, it gives CAWSLAGTNEQFF.

DNA of the CDR3: TGTGCCAGTAGCCCCACAGGGGGCTACTATGGCTACACCTTC. This sequence encodes CASSPTGGYYGYTF. The chain joins TRBV19 to TRBJ1-2, with TRBD1 matching 9 bases. This CDR3 region has 14 residues. Looked up from germline, CDR1 is LNHDA and CDR2 is SQIVND (reference sequence). With V trimmed by 6 bases and J by 3 bases, 5 bases remained unmatched.

The rearrangement links TRBV9 to TRBJ2-2; a weak D match, TRBD2 (6 bases). This CDR3 comprises 16 residues. CDR1 is SGDLS and CDR2 is YYNGEE in the germline V gene. V lost 0 bases and J 1 base, leaving 10 bases between the germline ends. CDR3 sequence (DNA): TGTGCCAGCAGCGTAGGGGGACTGCTGAACACCGGGGAGCTGTTTTTT. Amino acids: CASSVGGLLNTGELFF.

This CDR3 reads CASSLGSGTLNTGELFF. The CDR3 DNA follows: TGTGCCAGCAGCTTGGGATCCGGGACATTGAACACCGGGGAGCTGTTTTTT. The V call is TRBV5-6, the J call TRBJ2-2, with D maybe TRBD1 (6 bases). The CDR3 is 17 amino acids. V shed 0 bases and J shed 1 base, with 13 bases lying between them. CDR1 is SGHDT and CDR2 is YYEEEE in the germline V gene. Drawing the rest from reference TRBV5-6 and TRBJ2-2, the complete variable domain is DAGVTQSPTHLIKTRGQQVTLRCSPKSGHDTVSWYQQALGQGPQFIFQYYEEEERQRGNFPDRFSGHQFPNYSSELNVNALLLGDSALYLCASSLGSGTLNTGELFFGEGSRLTVL.

Regarding this clone: This CDR3 is also generated by other DNA sequences in the sample. The rearrangement uses TRBV7-6 and TRBJ1-1; D unresolved. The V end was cut by 1 base, the J end by 1 base, with 4 bases between. The CDR3 loop spans 13 amino acids. Germline CDR1 reads SGHVS; CDR2 reads FNYEAQ. CDR3 sequence (DNA): TGTGCCAGCAGCTTAGGGCAGAACACTGAAGCTTTCTTT. It is translated as CASSLGQNTEAFF.

Turning to this clone: Other DNA sequences from this sample encode an identical CDR3 as well. The chain carries TRBV19 and TRBJ1-5; D possibly corresponds to TRBD1 (5 bases). CDR3 length equals 15 residues. V dropped 3 bases and J dropped 2 bases, with 11 bases sitting between them. Germline V gene sequence: CDR1 LNHDA, CDR2 SQIVND (reference sequence). CDR3 sequence (DNA): TGTGCCAGTAGTATTGGAGGGGATGGCAATCAGCCCCAGCATTTT. This codes for CASSIGGDGNQPQHF. Variable domain in full (rest from reference TRBV19 and TRBJ1-5): DGGITQSPKYLFRKEGQNVTLSCEQNLNHDAMYWYRQDPGQGLRLIYYSQIVNDFQKGDIAEGYSVSREKKESFPLTVTSAQKNPTAFYLCASSIGGDGNQPQHFGDGTRLSIL.

V usage is TRBV6-1 and J usage is TRBJ1-1; D is unclear. Trimming left V 3 bases short and J 3 bases short, with 8 bases between. Germline CDR1 MNHNS, CDR2 SASEGT. The CDR3 is made up of 13 amino acids. The CDR3 loop reads CASSDLGYTEAFF. The CDR3 coding sequence is TGTGCCAGCAGTGATTTGGGCTACACTGAAGCTTTCTTT.

The rearrangement uses TRBV4-2 and TRBJ2-3; the D gene is possibly TRBD2 (5 bases). Germline assignment: CDR1 LGHNA and CDR2 YNFKEQ. Deletions cut 4 bases from V and 2 bases from J, with 16 bases between. The CDR3 loop spans 16 amino acids. Written as DNA, the CDR3 is TGTGCCAGCAGCCGCAACTCCCCCGGGGACACAGATACGCAGTATTTT. Translation gives CASSRNSPGDTDTQYF.

This clone has a single count. The J gene is TRBJ1-1, the V gene TRBV4-3, with a possible D match to TRBD1 (5 bases). The germline gives CDR1 LGHNA, CDR2 YSLEER. CDR3 length: 15 amino acids. Between the trimmed V and J ends, which lost 4 bases and 4 bases, there was a span of 16 bases. In nucleotides, the CDR3 is TGCGCCAGCAGCCCAAAAATTGGCGGGACCACTGAAGCTTTCTTT. This gives the protein CASSPKIGGTTEAFF.

The chain links TRBV5-4 to TRBJ1-1; D gene ambiguous. This CDR3 has 14 amino acids. The germline gives CDR1 SGHNT, CDR2 YYREEE (reference sequence). The germline V and J ends were trimmed by 0 bases and 6 bases, with 12 bases remaining between them. CDR3 sequence (DNA): TGTGCCAGCAGCTTGGGGCCCAGCGCGGCTGAAGCTTTCTTT. Translated, it gives CASSLGPSAAEAFF.

The chain recombines TRBV4-2 with TRBJ1-5, with 7 bases identical to TRBD1. The CDR3 extends over 17 amino acids. Per germline, CDR1 LGHNA and CDR2 YNFKEQ. The trim removed 1 base at V and 4 bases at J, leaving 10 bases unmatched. In DNA form, the CDR3 reads TGTGCCAGCAGCCAAGCATCCGGGGGACAGCTGAATCAGCCCCAGCATTTT. Protein: CASSQASGGQLNQPQHF.

V gene TRBV28 combines with J gene TRBJ1-4; possible D gene TRBD1, 6 bases. From germline, CDR1 is MDHEN and CDR2 SYDVKM. Trimming took 6 bases from V and 8 from J, leaving 19 bases between them. The CDR3 length is 15 residues. For the CDR3, the DNA is TGTGCCAGCAGCCCTGGGGGCAGGGCGAGCGAAAAACTGTTTTTT. This translates into CASSPGGRASEKLFF. The variable domain in full, with the rest retrieved from reference TRBV28 and TRBJ1-4, is DVKVTQSSRYLVKRTGEKVFLECVQDMDHENMFWYRQDPGLGLRLIYFSYDVKMKEKGDIPEGYSVSREKKERFSLILESASTNQTSMYLCASSPGGRASEKLFFGSGTQLSVL.

The genes are TRBV7-9 and TRBJ1-2; 10 bases fit TRBD1. Germline trimming cut 4 bases from V and 8 bases from J; bases unmatched to any gene: 10. The CDR3 consists of 15 residues. Per germline, CDR1 SEHNR and CDR2 FQNEAQ (reference sequence). Here the CDR3 reads CASSSTGQGSGGYTF. The CDR3 DNA reads TGTGCCAGCAGCTCGACGGGACAGGGGTCGGGCGGCTACACCTTC.

The chain joins TRBV5-4 to TRBJ2-3; 7 positions agree with TRBD2. The V and J ends lost 6 bases and 1 base, in that order; junction bases with no gene match: 5. This CDR3 is built from 14 residues. Germline V lookup: CDR1 SGHNT, CDR2 YYREEE (reference sequence). The CDR3 is CASTPRGGTDTQYF. The CDR3 DNA reads TGTGCCAGCACCCCCCGGGGGGGCACAGATACGCAGTATTTT.

CDR3 sequence: CASSQVFRGQRNTEAFF. CDR3 DNA sequence: TGTGCCAGCAGCCAAGTTTTCAGGGGGCAAAGGAACACTGAAGCTTTCTTT. The V gene is TRBV3-1 (or the pseudogene TRBV3-2), the J gene TRBJ1-1; TRBD1 matches 8 bases. The J segment lost 1 base and the V segment lost 1 base, leaving 8 bases of the junction unmatched. Per germline, CDR1 LGHDT and CDR2 YNNKEL (reference sequence). The CDR3 covers 17 residues.

Remarks on this clone: At one boundary the junction diverges from the germline segment, which might be a read error. CDR3 sequence (DNA): TGTGCCAGCAGCTTAGATTTGATGTTCCAGGACTTT. This gives the protein CASSLDLMFQDF. The V and J genes are TRBV11-2 and TRBJ1-1; D is undetermined. From germline, CDR1 is SGHAT and CDR2 FQNNGV. This CDR3 region has 12 residues.

The J gene is TRBJ2-3, the V gene TRBV6-5, with 8 bases that match TRBD2. The germline gives CDR1 MNHEY, CDR2 SVGAGI. The length of the CDR3 is 14 residues. The trim removed 5 bases at V and 2 bases at J, leaving 3 bases unmatched. CDR3 sequence reads: CASSRSGDTDTQYF. Here the CDR3 DNA reads TGTGCCAGCAGTCGTAGCGGGGACACAGATACGCAGTATTTT.